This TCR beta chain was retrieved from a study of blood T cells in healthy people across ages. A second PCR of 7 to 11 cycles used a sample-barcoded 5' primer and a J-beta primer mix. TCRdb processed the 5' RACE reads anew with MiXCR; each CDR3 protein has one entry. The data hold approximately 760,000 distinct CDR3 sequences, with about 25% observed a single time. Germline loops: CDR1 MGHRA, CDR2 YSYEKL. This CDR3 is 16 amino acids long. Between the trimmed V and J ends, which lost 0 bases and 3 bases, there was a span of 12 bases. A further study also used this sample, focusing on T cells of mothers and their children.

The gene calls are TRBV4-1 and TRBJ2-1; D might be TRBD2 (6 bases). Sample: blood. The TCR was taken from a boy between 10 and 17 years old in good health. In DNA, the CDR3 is TGCGCCAGCAGCCAAGATCCGGCTAGCGACTACAATGAGCAGTTCTTC. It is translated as CASSQDPASDYNEQFF.